The T cell receptor (beta chain) described here comes from a study of Ad26.COV2.S vaccination and SARS-CoV-2 variants. Regarding the study as a whole: There was reportedly substantial breadth in spike-specific CD8+ and CD4+ T cell responses after vaccination.

Regarding treatment: around 19 received Ad26.COV2.S at low or high dose, single or two shots; 5 received placebo; per-sample allocation not given. Collection of the samples took place on day 63 after the first injection of vaccine or placebo. The germline V gene has CDR1 KGHSH and CDR2 LQKENI. The CDR3 totals 17 residues. The V gene lost 2 bases and the J gene lost 3 bases, with 19 bases spanning the gap. The repertoire was sequenced with immunoSEQ multiplex PCR; TCRdb's copy has only in-frame clones and lacks some. This table holds about 430,000 clones, 90% found once. Concerning this clone: Its antigen is not known.

The chain recombines TRBV18 with TRBJ1-1; D ambiguous. The TCR sequence derives from a person between 18 and 65 years old who received the Ad26.COV2.S COVID-19 vaccine or a placebo. The starting material was peripheral blood, obtained in a trial of Ad26.COV2.S vaccine versus placebo. The CDR3 DNA follows: TGTGCCAGCTCACCATCCCTCCTACAGAGGGAGGACACTGAAGCTTTCTTT. It encodes CASSPSLLQREDTEAFF.